This T cell receptor (beta chain) originates from a study of blood T cell repertoires in COVID-19 (dated by TCRdb to about 2020). Describing the broader study: The collaborator samples originated in the United States, Italy and Spain and spanned the acute and convalescent phases of COVID-19. HLA class I and class II types, where available, came from metadata supplied by the sample provider rather than from assay-based typing. A freely available public database, intended as a resource for researchers studying the immune response to SARS-CoV-2, is where the repertoires were released. Deeply sampled blood TCRbeta repertoires from subjects exposed to, actively infected with, or recovered from COVID-19 were included in the dataset. The samples were drawn from the first 160 participants of the ongoing ImmuneRACE study and from over a thousand subjects provided by 6 global collaborators. The prospective study material was composed of cDNA or gDNA derived from T cells, B-cell-depleted T cells, or PBMCs. Sample metadata almost always included a de-identified subject ID, COVID-19 status, age in years and sex.

For this clone: Its antigen target is currently unknown. No much larger clone is present one base from it, and per-base qualities are unavailable.

V is clipped by 5 bases and J by 6 bases, and the sequence between their germline boundaries is 17 bases long. The CDR3 runs 15 residues from the cysteine to the phenylalanine. The sequence is cut down to CDR3 DNA, 45 bases in frame from base 1. The germline V gene gives CDR1 as MDHEN and CDR2 as SYDVKM. Points the paper makes about the study in general: Clinical and demographic metadata were provided uncurated, with the amount varying by source and participant.

The collaborating institutions used their own protocols to collect whole blood in K2EDTA tubes. Collaborator samples were shipped for TCRbeta analysis as frozen whole blood, isolated PBMCs, or DNA extracted from either sample type. TCRbeta CDR3 regions were amplified from genomic DNA by means of the immunoSEQ Assay, a bias-controlled multiplex PCR. The authors' analysis ran thus. Within the assay, amplification of reference gene primers was used to estimate how many nucleated cells each sample contained. Sequence reads were collapsed and filtered to measure the absolute abundance of every unique TCRbeta CDR3 rearrangement. For each sample, productive Simpson clonality was calculated by taking the square root of Simpson's diversity index across productive rearrangements. Not all clones reach the TCRdb copy of this immuneACCESS table, which keeps in-frame sequences only. Checked studies attribute under half of the gap to unresolved V genes and leave the rest unexplained. That table furnishes V, J and clone size, whereas the DNA furnished D and trimming. Within this sample are about 240,000 clones, with about 86% of them counted one time only. Roughly a tenth of the sample comes from the top ten.

This TCR was sampled from a woman aged 80 or over with acute or convalescent COVID-19. Sequencing used peripheral blood. Recombination connected TRBV28 to TRBJ1-5; perhaps TRBD1 is the D gene, with 5 bases matching. The DNA sequence is given as TGTGCCAGCAGTCCGACCGCGATGCAGGGTCAGCCCCAGCATTTT. It codes for CASSPTAMQGQPQHF.